This TCR beta chain was profiled in a study of blood T cell repertoires in COVID-19. As for the study in general: From the United States, Italy and Spain came samples of acute and convalescent COVID-19. Nucleic acid was either cDNA or gDNA, and it came from T cells, B-cell-depleted T cells, or PBMCs.

The method was immunoSEQ multiplex PCR; TCRdb's version includes in-frame clones alone and lacks a portion of them. Of over 200,000 clones listed, 88% are singletons. J was trimmed by 8 bases and V by 3 bases; bases with no gene match: 3. In germline, CDR1 is MGHDK, CDR2 SYGVNS. CDR3 length: 15 amino acids. Sequenced material: peripheral blood. This TCR was sampled from a woman aged 30 to 39 with acute or convalescent COVID-19. The rearrangement links TRBV25-1 to TRBJ1-6; 11 bases map to TRBD1. The chain's CDR3 is CASSDWGQGDSPLHF. DNA for the CDR3: TGTGCCAGCAGTGATTGGGGACAGGGGGATTCACCCCTCCACTTT.